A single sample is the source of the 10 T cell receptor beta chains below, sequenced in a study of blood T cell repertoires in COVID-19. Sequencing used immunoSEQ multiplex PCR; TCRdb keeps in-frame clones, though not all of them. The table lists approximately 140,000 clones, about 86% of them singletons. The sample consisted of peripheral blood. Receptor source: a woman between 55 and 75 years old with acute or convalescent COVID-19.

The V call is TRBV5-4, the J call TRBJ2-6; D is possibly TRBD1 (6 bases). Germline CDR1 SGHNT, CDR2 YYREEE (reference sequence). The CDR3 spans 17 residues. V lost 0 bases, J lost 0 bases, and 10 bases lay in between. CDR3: CASSLGQAASGANVLTF. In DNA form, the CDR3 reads TGTGCCAGCAGCTTGGGACAGGCTGCCTCTGGGGCCAACGTCCTGACTTTC.

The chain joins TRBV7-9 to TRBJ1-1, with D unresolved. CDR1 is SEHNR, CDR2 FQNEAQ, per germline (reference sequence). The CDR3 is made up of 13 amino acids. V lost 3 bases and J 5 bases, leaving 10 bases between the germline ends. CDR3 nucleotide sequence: TGTGCCAGCAGCTTTGCCACAGCAACTGAAGCTTTCTTT. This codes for CASSFATATEAFF.

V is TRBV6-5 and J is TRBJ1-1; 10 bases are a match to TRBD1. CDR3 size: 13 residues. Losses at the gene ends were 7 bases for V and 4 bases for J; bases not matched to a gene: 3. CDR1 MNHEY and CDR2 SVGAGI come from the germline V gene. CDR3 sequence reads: CASTRTGGTEAFF. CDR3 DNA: TGTGCCAGCACCCGGACAGGGGGCACTGAAGCTTTCTTT.

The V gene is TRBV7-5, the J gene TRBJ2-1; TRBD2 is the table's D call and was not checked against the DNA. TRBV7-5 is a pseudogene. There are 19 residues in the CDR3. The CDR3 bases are TGTGCCAGAAGTGTGGGCGGTAAGACTAGCGGGGGGATCTACAATGAGCAGTTCTTC. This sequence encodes CARSVGGKTSGGIYNEQFF.

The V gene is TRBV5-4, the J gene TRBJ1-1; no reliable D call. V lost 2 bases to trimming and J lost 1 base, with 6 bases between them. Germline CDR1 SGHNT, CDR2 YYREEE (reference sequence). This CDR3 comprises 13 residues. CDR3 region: CASSFDTNTEAFF. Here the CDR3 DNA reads TGTGCCAGCAGCTTTGACACGAACACTGAAGCTTTCTTT.

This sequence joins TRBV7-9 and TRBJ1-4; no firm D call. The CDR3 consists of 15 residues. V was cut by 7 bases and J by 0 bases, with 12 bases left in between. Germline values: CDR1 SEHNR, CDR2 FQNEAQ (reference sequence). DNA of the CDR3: TGTGCCAGCACCGAATCCCCGGCAACTAATGAAAAACTGTTTTTT. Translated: CASTESPATNEKLFF.

CDR3 region: CAWSAGGQPQHF. The CDR3 region has the DNA TGTGCCTGGAGTGCCGGGGGTCAGCCCCAGCATTTT. The chain has TRBV30 and TRBJ1-5, with D possibly TRBD1 on 5 matching bases. Trimming pared 1 base from V and 6 bases from J, leaving 7 bases between. The length of the CDR3 is 12 residues. Germline-derived CDR1 and CDR2 are GTSNPN and SVGIG (reference sequence).

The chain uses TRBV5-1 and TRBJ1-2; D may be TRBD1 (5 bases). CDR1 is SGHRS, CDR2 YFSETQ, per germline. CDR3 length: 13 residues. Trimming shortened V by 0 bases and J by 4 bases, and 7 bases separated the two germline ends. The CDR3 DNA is TGCGCCAGCAGCTTGGGGGGCGGCTATGGCTACACCTTC. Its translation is CASSLGGGYGYTF.

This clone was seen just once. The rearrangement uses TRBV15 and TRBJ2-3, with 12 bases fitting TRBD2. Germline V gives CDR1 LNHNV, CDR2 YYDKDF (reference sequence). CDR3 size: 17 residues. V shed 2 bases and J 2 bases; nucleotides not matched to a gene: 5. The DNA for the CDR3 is TGTGCCACCAGCAGACCCCGACTAGCGGGGGACACAGATACGCAGTATTTT. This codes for CATSRPRLAGDTDTQYF. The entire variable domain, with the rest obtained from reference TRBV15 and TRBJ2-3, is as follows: DAMVIQNPRYQVTQFGKPVTLSCSQTLNHNVMYWYQQKSSQAPKLLFHYYDKDFNNEADTPDNFQSRRPNTSFCFLDIRSPGLGDTAMYLCATSRPRLAGDTDTQYFGPGTRLTVL.

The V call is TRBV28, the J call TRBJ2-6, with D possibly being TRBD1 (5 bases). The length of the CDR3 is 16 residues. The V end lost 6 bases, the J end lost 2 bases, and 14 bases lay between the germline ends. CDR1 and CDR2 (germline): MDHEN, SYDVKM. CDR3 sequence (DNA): TGTGCCAGCAGATTGGGCAGGGCCACTGGGGCCAACGTCCTGACTTTC. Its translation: CASRLGRATGANVLTF.